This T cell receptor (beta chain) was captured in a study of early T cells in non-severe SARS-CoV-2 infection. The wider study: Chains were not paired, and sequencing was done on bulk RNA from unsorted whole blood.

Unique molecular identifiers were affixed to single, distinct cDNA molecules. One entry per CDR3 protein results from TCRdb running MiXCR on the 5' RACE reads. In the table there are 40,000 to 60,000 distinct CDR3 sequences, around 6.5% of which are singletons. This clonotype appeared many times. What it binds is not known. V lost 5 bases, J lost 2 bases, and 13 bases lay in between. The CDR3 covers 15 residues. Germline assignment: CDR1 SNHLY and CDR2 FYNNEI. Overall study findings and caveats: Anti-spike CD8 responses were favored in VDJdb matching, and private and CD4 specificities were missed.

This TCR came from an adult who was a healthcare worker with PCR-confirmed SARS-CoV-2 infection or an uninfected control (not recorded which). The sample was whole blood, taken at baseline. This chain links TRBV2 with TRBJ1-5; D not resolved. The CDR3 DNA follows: TGTGCCAGCAGTTCTAGTACCCGTGGCAATCAGCCCCAGCATTTT. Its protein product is CASSSSTRGNQPQHF.